This TCR beta chain came from a study of blood T cell repertoires in COVID-19. Background on the study: The study drew acute and convalescent COVID-19 samples from the United States, Italy and Spain.

TCRdb's table, derived via immunoSEQ multiplex PCR, lists solely in-frame clones and lacks some. The sample records more than 95,000 clones, less than 90% being singletons. This clone turned up a few times. Per germline, CDR1 LGHNA and CDR2 YSLEER. The CDR3 extends over 15 amino acids. The germline V and J ends were trimmed by 0 bases and 0 bases, with 8 bases remaining between them. This chain uses TRBV4-3 with TRBJ1-1, with a tentative D call TRBD1 (6 bases). Sequenced sample: peripheral blood. This sequence was found in a man aged 25 to 40 with acute or convalescent COVID-19. CDR3 bases: TGCGCCAGCAGCCAAGATCCAGGGGTGAACACTGAAGCTTTCTTT. Encoded protein: CASSQDPGVNTEAFF.